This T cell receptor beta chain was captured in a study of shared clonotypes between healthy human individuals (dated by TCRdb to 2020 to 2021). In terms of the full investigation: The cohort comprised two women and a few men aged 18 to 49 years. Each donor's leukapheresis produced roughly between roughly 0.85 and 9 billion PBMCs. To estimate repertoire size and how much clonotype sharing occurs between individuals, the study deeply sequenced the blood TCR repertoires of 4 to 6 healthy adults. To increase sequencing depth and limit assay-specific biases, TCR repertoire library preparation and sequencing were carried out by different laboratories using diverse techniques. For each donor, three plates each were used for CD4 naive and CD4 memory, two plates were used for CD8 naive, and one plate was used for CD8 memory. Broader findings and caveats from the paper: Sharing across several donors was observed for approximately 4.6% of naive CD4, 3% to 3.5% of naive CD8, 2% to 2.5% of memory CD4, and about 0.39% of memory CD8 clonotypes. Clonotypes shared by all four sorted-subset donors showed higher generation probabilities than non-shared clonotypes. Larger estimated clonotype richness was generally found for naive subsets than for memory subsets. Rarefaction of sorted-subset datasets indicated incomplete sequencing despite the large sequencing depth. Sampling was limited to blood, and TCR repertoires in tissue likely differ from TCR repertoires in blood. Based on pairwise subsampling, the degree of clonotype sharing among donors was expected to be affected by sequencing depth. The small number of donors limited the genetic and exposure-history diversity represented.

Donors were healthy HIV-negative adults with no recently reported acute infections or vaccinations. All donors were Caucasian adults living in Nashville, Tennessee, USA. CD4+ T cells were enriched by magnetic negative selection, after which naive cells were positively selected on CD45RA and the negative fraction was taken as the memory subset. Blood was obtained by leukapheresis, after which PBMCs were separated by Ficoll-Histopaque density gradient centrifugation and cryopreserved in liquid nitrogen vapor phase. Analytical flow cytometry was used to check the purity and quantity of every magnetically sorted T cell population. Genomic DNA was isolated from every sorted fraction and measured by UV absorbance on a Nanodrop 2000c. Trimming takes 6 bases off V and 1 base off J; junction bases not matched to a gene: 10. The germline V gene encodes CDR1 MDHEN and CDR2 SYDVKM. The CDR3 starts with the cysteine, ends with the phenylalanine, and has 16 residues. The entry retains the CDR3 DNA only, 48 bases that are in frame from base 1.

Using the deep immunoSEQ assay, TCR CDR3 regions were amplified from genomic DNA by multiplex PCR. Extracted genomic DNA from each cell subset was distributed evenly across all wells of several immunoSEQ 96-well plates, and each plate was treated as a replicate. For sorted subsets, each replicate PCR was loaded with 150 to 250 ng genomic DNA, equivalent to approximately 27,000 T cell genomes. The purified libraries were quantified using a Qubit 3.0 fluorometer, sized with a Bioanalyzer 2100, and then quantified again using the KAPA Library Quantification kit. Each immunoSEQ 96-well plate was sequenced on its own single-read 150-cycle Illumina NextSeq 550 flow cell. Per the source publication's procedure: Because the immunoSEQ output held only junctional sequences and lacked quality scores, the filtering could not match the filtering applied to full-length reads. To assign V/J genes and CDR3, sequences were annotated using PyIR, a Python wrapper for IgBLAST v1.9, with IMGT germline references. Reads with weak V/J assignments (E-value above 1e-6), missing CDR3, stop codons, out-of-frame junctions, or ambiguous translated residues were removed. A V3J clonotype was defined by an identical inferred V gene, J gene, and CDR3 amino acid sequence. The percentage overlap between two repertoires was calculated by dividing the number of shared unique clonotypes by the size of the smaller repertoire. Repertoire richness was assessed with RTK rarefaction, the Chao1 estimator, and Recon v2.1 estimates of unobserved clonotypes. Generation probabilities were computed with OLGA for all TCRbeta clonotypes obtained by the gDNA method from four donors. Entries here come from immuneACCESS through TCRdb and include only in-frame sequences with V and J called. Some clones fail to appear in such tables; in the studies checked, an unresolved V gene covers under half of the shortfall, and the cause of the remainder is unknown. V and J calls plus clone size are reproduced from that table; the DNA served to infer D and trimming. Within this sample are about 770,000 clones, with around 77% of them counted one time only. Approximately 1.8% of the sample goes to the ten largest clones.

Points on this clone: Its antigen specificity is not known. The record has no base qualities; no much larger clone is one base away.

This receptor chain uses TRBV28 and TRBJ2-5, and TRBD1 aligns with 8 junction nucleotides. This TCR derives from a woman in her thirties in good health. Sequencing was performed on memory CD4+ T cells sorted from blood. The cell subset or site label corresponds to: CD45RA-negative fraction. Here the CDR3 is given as CASSPPRRGRQETQYF. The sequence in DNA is TGTGCCAGCAGCCCCCCCCGCAGGGGGCGCCAAGAGACCCAGTACTTC. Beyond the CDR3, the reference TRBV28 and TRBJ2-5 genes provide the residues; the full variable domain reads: DVKVTQSSRYLVKRTGEKVFLECVQDMDHENMFWYRQDPGLGLRLIYFSYDVKMKEKGDIPEGYSVSREKKERFSLILESASTNQTSMYLCASSPPRRGRQETQYFGPGTRLLVL.